These T cell receptor beta chains were read from a single sample in a study of technical replicates of blood from a few donors. The method was immunoSEQ multiplex PCR; TCRdb's version includes in-frame clones alone and lacks a portion of them. This sample has 55,000 to 60,000 clones, with 90% to 95% found just once. Sequencing input: PBMCs. These TCRs come from a human donor in good health. Some clones in this sample may be carry-over from other donors' samples. Both conserved end residues are part of each CDR3. D genes are given only for firm matches. Clone size is shown for a subset of rows, as once, few, many or a class of expanded clone.

D gene | J gene | clone size | V gene | CDR3 DNA | CDR3 protein
TRBD1 | TRBJ2-3 | once | TRBV7-2 | TGTGCCAGCAGCGGCAGGGGGCGGTATAGCACAGATACGCAGTATTTT | CASSGRGRYSTDTQYF
TRBD1 | TRBJ1-5 | NA | TRBV7-9 | TGTGCCAGCAGCGGACCGGACAGGGGGCGCTTTCAGCCCCAGCATTTT | CASSGPDRGRFQPQHF
TRBD2 | TRBJ2-7 | NA | TRBV6-1 | TGTGCCAGCAGTGCCGTCAGCGGGAGGATCTACGAGCAGTACTTC | CASSAVSGRIYEQYF
TRBD1 | TRBJ2-2 | NA | TRBV5-1 | TGCGCCAGCAGCGAGGGGGCATTGAACACCGGGGAGCTGTTTTTT | CASSEGALNTGELFF
TRBD2 | TRBJ2-5 | NA | TRBV6-1 | TGTGCCAGCAGTGAGGGTAGCGGGGGGCCGGAGACCCAGTACTTC | CASSEGSGGPETQYF
NA | TRBJ2-1 | NA | TRBV20-1 | TGCAGTGCTGGCCAGGGTGAGCAGTTCTTC | CSAGQGEQFF
TRBD1 | TRBJ1-2 | NA | TRBV5-4 | TGTGCCAGCAGCTTACAGGGGGCGCAGAGCTATGGCTACACCTTC | CASSLQGAQSYGYTF
NA | TRBJ1-6 | once | TRBV27 | TGTGCCAGCAGTCCACGGCAGGGTAATTCACCCCTCCACTTT | CASSPRQGNSPLHF
NA | TRBJ2-5 | NA | TRBV20-1 | TGCAGTGCTTCCCGGTCGGAGACCCAGTACTTC | CSASRSETQYF
NA | TRBJ1-3 | NA | TRBV9 | TGTGCCAGCAGCGTAGAACAGGGTGTTGGAAACACCATATATTTT | CASSVEQGVGNTIYF
TRBD1 | TRBJ1-1 | NA | TRBV19 | TGTGCCAGTAGTACACAGGGGGCGCAGAGGACTGAAGCTTTCTTT | CASSTQGAQRTEAFF
NA | TRBJ2-1 | few | TRBV10-2 | TGCGCCAGCGGGAGGGGGGGGCTCAACAATGAGCAGTTCTTC | CASGRGGLNNEQFF
NA | TRBJ1-2 | NA | TRBV6-1 | TGTGCCAGCAGTATCGAGGCAGGAGGTTATGGCTACACCTTC | CASSIEAGGYGYTF
TRBD1 | TRBJ2-5 | once | TRBV4-1 | TGCGCCAGCAGCCAAGATACAGGGGCCGGGGAGACCCAGTACTTC | CASSQDTGAGETQYF
TRBD2 | TRBJ2-5 | NA | TRBV30 | TGTGCCTGGAGTGTCGGGAGGTTAGAGACCCAGTACTTC | CAWSVGRLETQYF
TRBD2 | TRBJ2-1 | few | TRBV4-2 | TGTGCCAGCAGCCAAGATCGGGGGGGTTATGAGCAGTTCTTC | CASSQDRGGYEQFF